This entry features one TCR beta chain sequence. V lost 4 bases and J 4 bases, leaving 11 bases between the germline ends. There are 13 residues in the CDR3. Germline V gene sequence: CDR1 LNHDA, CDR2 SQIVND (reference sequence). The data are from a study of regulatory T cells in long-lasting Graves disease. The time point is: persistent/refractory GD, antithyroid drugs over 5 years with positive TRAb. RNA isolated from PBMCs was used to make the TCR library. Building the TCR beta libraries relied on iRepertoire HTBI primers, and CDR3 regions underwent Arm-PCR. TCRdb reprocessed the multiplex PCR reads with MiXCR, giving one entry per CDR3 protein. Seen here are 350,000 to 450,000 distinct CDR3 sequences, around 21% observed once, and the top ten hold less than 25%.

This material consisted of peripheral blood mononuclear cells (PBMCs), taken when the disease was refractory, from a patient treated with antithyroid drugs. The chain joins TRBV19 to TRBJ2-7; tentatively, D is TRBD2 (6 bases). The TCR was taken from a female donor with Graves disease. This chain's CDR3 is CASSSGTVYEQYF. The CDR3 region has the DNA TGTGCCAGTAGTAGCGGGACTGTATACGAGCAGTACTTC.